The 16 T cell receptor beta chains listed next were all sequenced from one sample in a study of blood T cells in healthy people across ages. Combining a sample-barcoded 5' primer with a J-beta primer mix, a second PCR ran for roughly 7 to 11 cycles. TCRdb re-called the 5' RACE reads with MiXCR, one entry per CDR3 protein. The sample holds 1.4 million or so distinct CDR3 sequences, roughly two fifths seen once. The sample consisted of blood. The receptor source for this set is a woman younger than 35 in good health.

This chain joins TRBV6-2 or TRBV6-3 and TRBJ2-1, with D possibly matching TRBD1 (5 bases). V lost 8 bases and J lost 4, with 12 bases in between. The germline gives CDR1 MNHEY, CDR2 SVGEGT. The CDR3 is 13 residues long. DNA for the CDR3: TGTGCCAGCGCGACGACAGATTACAATGAGCAGTTCTTC. As protein: CASATTDYNEQFF.

A few counts support this clonotype. The rearrangement joins TRBV29-1 to TRBJ1-2, with no clear D. CDR3 size: 13 residues. The germline V gene has CDR1 SQVTM and CDR2 ANQGSEA. Trimming pared 5 bases from V and 4 bases from J, leaving 14 bases between. CDR3 nucleotide sequence: TGCAGCGTTCCTAGGGCCTCTGGCTATGGCTACACCTTC. Its protein product is CSVPRASGYGYTF.

The genes are TRBV3-1 and TRBJ1-2; tentative D call: TRBD1 (6 bases). Germline V lookup: CDR1 LGHDT, CDR2 YNNKEL (reference sequence). CDR3 length: 14 residues. V lost 2 bases and J lost 7, with 14 bases in between. CDR3 coding DNA: TGTGCCAGCAGCCAACCGCCACAAGGGGGTGGCTACACCTTC. It specifies CASSQPPQGGGYTF.

This clonotype was counted many times. This sequence joins TRBV7-2 and TRBJ1-2, with D unresolved. Germline V lookup: CDR1 SGHTA, CDR2 FQGNSA. V gave up 7 bases and J gave up 0 bases, with 21 bases separating them. This CDR3 has 17 amino acids. The CDR3 reads CASNTGLGHLSNYGYTF. In DNA form, the CDR3 reads TGTGCCAGCAACACGGGTCTGGGTCACCTTTCTAACTATGGCTACACCTTC.

This chain connects TRBV7-6 to TRBJ2-1; D may correspond to TRBD1 or TRBD2 (5 bases each). Germline V CDR1 and CDR2: SGHVS, FNYEAQ. V gave up 6 bases and J gave up 2 bases, with 14 bases separating them. This CDR3 has 15 amino acids. The CDR3 DNA reads TGTGCCAGCAGGGCCGGGGCCTCCCCCTACAATGAGCAGTTCTTC. Amino acid sequence: CASRAGASPYNEQFF.

V and J are TRBV7-9 and TRBJ2-7; 7 nucleotides agree with TRBD1. The germline gives CDR1 SEHNR, CDR2 FQNEAQ (reference sequence). The CDR3 totals 16 residues. Trimming took 1 base from V and 2 from J; bases not matched to a gene: 8. Written as DNA, the CDR3 is TGTGCCAGCAGCTTAGGGGCGACAGGGTCACCCTACGAGCAGTACTTC. Protein product: CASSLGATGSPYEQYF.

This chain links TRBV24-1 with TRBJ2-1, with 11 nucleotides matching TRBD1. The CDR3 is made up of 16 amino acids. The germline V gene encodes CDR1 KGHDR and CDR2 SFDVKD. V dropped 3 bases and J dropped 4; count of bases not matched to a gene: 4. In nucleotides, the CDR3 is TGTGCCACCAGTGATGGACAGGGGGCTGTTTACAATGAGCAGTTCTTC. Amino acids: CATSDGQGAVYNEQFF.

The chain combines TRBV25-1 with TRBJ2-1, with a weak D call TRBD2 (6 bases). V was shortened by 3 bases and J by 5 bases, with 14 bases between the two germline ends. This CDR3 spans 15 amino acids. Germline loops: CDR1 MGHDK, CDR2 SYGVNS. DNA for the CDR3: TGTGCCAGCAGTGATGGGACTTACTACCACAATGAGCAGTTCTTC. Translating gives CASSDGTYYHNEQFF.

The DNA of the CDR3 is TGTGCCACCAGTGGAACAGGATCCACCGGGGAGCTGTTTTTT. It codes for CATSGTGSTGELFF. This chain uses TRBV24-1 with TRBJ2-2, with D maybe TRBD1 (5 bases). The V gene's germline CDR1 is KGHDR and CDR2 SFDVKD. This CDR3 region has 14 residues. The V and J ends lost 5 bases and 4 bases respectively, with 10 bases between them.

This clonotype was picked up a small number of times. The chain combines TRBV4-3 with TRBJ2-1, with TRBD2 matching 9 bases. CDR1 is LGHNA and CDR2 is YSLEER in the germline V gene. Trimming at V came to 1 base and at J to 9 bases, leaving 10 bases not matched to a gene. This CDR3 contains 16 residues. This CDR3 reads CASSQVFSGRVGEQFF. The CDR3 bases are TGCGCCAGCAGCCAAGTATTTAGCGGGAGAGTCGGTGAGCAGTTCTTC.

This clonotype was seen a few times. The chain couples TRBV7-2 to TRBJ1-4; no clear D gene. Germline values: CDR1 SGHTA, CDR2 FQGNSA. The CDR3 sequence is 13 residues long. Trimming pared 5 bases from V and 15 bases from J, leaving 19 bases between. The CDR3 nucleotides read TGTGCCAGCAGCGGATCGTTCACCCTTCAGTTGTTTTTT. Translating it yields CASSGSFTLQLFF.

In its sample, this clonotype was seen once. The gene calls are TRBV10-3 and TRBJ1-2, with TRBD1 matching over 9 bases. V shed 6 bases and J 2 bases; nucleotides not matched to a gene: 7. Germline CDR1 reads ENHRY; CDR2 reads SYGVKD. The CDR3 loop spans 15 amino acids. The chain's CDR3 is CAIRQPGQGNYGYTF. The CDR3 DNA reads TGTGCCATCAGGCAGCCGGGACAGGGAAACTATGGCTACACCTTC.

The genes are TRBV10-3 and TRBJ2-3, with D perhaps matching TRBD2 (7 bases). With 7 bases removed from V and 4 bases from J, the gap between germline ends came to 15 bases. The CDR3 is made up of 14 amino acids. From germline, CDR1 is ENHRY and CDR2 SYGVKD. CDR3 residues: CAIKVGGASDTQYF. The CDR3 DNA follows: TGTGCCATCAAGGTTGGGGGGGCATCAGATACGCAGTATTTT.

This chain joins TRBV7-9 and TRBJ2-3; D is uncertain. Germline-derived CDR1 and CDR2 are SEHNR and FQNEAQ (reference sequence). V lost 3 bases and J 6 bases, leaving 10 bases between the germline ends. The CDR3 is 13 amino acids. Written as DNA, the CDR3 is TGTGCCAGCAGCTTCCCCCCGGGTGATACGCAGTATTTT. It yields the protein CASSFPPGDTQYF.

On this clonotype itself: This sequence may be a read error, since a much larger clone differs from it by one base. The V and J genes are TRBV27 and TRBJ2-7; D uncertain. Germline V gene sequence: CDR1 MNHEY, CDR2 SMNVEV (reference sequence). Trimming took off 6 bases at V and 1 base at J, with 16 bases between the two ends. The CDR3 length is 15 residues. The CDR3 DNA sequence: TGTGCCAGCAGCCTCGGTTGGGCAGGTTCCTACGAGCAGTACTTC. As protein: CASSLGWAGSYEQYF.

This clonotype was picked up a small number of times. This chain links TRBV13 with TRBJ2-1; 7 nucleotides align to TRBD2. The CDR3 is made up of 15 amino acids. Germline assignment: CDR1 PRHDT and CDR2 FYEKMQ (reference sequence). V was clipped by 2 bases and J by 4 bases; unmatched bases: 5. CDR3 sequence reads: CASSLLGEGYNEQFF. The CDR3 nucleotides are TGTGCCAGCAGCTTATTAGGGGAGGGGTACAATGAGCAGTTCTTC.